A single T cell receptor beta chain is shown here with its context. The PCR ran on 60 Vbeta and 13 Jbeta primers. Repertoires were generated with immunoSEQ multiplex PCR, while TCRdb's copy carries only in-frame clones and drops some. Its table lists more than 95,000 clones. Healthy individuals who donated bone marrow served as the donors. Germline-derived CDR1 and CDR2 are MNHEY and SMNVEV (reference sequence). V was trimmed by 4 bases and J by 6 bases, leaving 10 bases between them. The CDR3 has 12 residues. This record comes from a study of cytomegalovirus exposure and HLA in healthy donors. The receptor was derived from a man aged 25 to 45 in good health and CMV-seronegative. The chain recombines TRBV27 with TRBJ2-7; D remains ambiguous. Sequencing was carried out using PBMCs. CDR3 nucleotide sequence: TGTGCCAGCAGTTGGGCCTCTGTCGAGCAGTACTTC. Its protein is CASSWASVEQYF.